This TCR beta chain was sequenced during a study of T cell responses to AZD1222 COVID-19 vaccine. TCRdb keeps only in-frame clones here, not all; method: immunoSEQ multiplex PCR. The sample includes 100,000 to 150,000 clones, approximately 91% of them seen just once. V lost 3 bases and J 9 bases, leaving 14 bases between the germline ends. The germline CDR1 and CDR2 sequences are SQVTM and ANQGSEA. The CDR3 contains 12 residues. Worth noting for this clone: The antigen is not known.

Points from the study as a whole: Spike was spanned by vaccine-associated CD4 TCRs, with dominance at 160-218 and 743-854.

The chain employs TRBV29-1 and TRBJ1-1; D gene ambiguous. The sequence was obtained from an adult who received the AZD1222 COVID-19 vaccine. The sample consisted of peripheral blood, taken 28 days after the second AZD1222 dose. The CDR3 bases are TGCAGCGTTGACCAAGGAGGCAGTAAAGCTTTCTTT. This encodes CSVDQGGSKAFF.